This T cell receptor beta chain appears in the sequencing data of a study of OX40 agonist ivuxolimab in advanced cancers. Study context: Ivuxolimab, an agonistic anti-OX40 (CD134) antibody, was given to patients. A mean age of approximately 58 years, range about 23 to 80, was recorded, and around 85% were male. Notes on the study in general: Averaging showed that CD8+ T cells had more expanded clones than CD4+ did. A proportion of nonresponders additionally exhibited low normalized T-cell clonal expansion.

The CDR3 consists of 20 residues. After removal of 5 bases from V and 0 bases from J, the junction contained 15 bases not matched to a gene. Germline CDR1 is SGHVS and CDR2 is FQNEAQ. Worth noting for this clone: The antigen is undetermined.

Sequencing was performed with immunoSEQ multiplex PCR; in TCRdb, only in-frame clones are kept and a portion is missing. The repertoire holds almost 45,000 clones, with roughly 86% as singletons. The chain uses TRBV7-8 and TRBJ2-6; 8 bases are shared with TRBD1. This clonotype was sampled from an adult with an advanced solid tumor such as melanoma, head and neck, liver or kidney cancer. Specimen: CD4+ or CD8+ T cells sorted from blood, collected in a trial of the OX40 agonist ivuxolimab. The CDR3 DNA reads TGTGCCAGCAGCCCCTCCTCGGGGACAGGCTCCCCCTCTGGGGCCAACGTCCTGACTTTC. Translating it yields CASSPSSGTGSPSGANVLTF.